The present TCR beta chain was sequenced within a study of PD-1 blockade in classical Hodgkin lymphoma. Overall study findings and caveats: The baseline diversity of complete responders showed similarity to that of newly diagnosed patients. It was reported that newly diagnosed patients had less baseline TCR diversity than healthy donors.

Sequencing used immunoSEQ multiplex PCR; TCRdb keeps in-frame clones, though not all of them. The sample has approximately 52,000 clones; roughly nine tenths are singletons. As for time point: cycle 4 day 1 (C4D1), after less than 7 weeks of nivolumab. Each patient relapsed following autologous stem cell transplantation, and prior brentuximab vedotin exposure differed. Best outcomes ranged across complete response, partial response and progressive disease. On this clone: Antigen specificity is unknown.

The source of this sequence is a human donor with classical Hodgkin lymphoma. The specimen was peripheral blood mononuclear cells (PBMCs), collected before the fourth cycle of nivolumab.

This CDR3 is CASSIGAGGDNEQFF. The DNA of the CDR3 is TGTGCCAGTAGTATAGGTGCGGGAGGGGACAATGAGCAGTTCTTC. The V call is TRBV19, the J call TRBJ2-1, with 9 nucleotides matching TRBD2. This CDR3 comprises 15 residues. J gave up 5 bases and V 1 base, and 3 bases lay outside the gene matches. The germline CDR1 and CDR2 sequences are LNHDA and SQIVND (reference sequence). Based on the CDR3 plus reference TRBV19 and TRBJ2-1, the full variable domain is DGGITQSPKYLFRKEGQNVTLSCEQNLNHDAMYWYRQDPGQGLRLIYYSQIVNDFQKGDIAEGYSVSREKKESFPLTVTSAQKNPTAFYLCASSIGAGGDNEQFFGPGTRLTVL.